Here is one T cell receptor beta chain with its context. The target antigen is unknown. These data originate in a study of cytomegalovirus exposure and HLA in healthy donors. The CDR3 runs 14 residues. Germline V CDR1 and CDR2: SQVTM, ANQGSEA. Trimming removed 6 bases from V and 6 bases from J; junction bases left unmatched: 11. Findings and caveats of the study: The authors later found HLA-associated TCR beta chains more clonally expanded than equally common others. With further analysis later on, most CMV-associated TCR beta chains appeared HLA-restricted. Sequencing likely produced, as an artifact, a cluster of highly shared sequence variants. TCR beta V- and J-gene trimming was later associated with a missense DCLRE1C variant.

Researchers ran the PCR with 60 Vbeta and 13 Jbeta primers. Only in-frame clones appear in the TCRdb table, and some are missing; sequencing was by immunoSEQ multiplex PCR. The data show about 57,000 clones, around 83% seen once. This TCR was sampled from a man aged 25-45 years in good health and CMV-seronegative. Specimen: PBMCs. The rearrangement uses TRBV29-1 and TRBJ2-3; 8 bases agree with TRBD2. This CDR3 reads CSVLGGGGPDTQYF. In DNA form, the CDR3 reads TGCAGCGTCCTGGGGGGCGGGGGGCCGGATACGCAGTATTTT.